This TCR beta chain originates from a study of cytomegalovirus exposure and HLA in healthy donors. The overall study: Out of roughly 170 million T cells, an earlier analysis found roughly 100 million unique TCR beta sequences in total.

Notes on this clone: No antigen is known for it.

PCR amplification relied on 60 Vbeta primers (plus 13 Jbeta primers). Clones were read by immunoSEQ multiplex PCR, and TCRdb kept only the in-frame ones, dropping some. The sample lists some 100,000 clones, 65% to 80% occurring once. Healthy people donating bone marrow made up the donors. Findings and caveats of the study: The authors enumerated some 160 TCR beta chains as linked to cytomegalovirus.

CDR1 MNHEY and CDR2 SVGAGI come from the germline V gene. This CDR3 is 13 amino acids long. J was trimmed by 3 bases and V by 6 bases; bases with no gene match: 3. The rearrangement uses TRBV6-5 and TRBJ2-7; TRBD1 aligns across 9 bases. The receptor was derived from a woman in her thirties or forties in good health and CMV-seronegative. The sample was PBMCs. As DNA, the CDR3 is TGTGCCAGCAGAAAGACAGGGGGCTACGAGCAGTACTTC. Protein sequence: CASRKTGGYEQYF.